The 4 T cell receptor beta chains below come from one sample, sequenced in a study of cytomegalovirus exposure and HLA in healthy donors. The PCR was carried out with 60 Vbeta primers and 13 Jbeta primers. TCRdb's table, derived via immunoSEQ multiplex PCR, lists solely in-frame clones and lacks some. The sample shows roughly 170,000 clones, roughly four fifths of them seen only once. The specimen sequenced was PBMCs. The receptors derive from a man in his fifties in good health and CMV-seronegative.

Concerning this clone itself: Relative to the germline gene, one junction end is altered; a read error may explain this. The genes are TRBV7-9 and TRBJ2-3; no firm D call. The CDR3 consists of 13 residues. The germline V gene encodes CDR1 SEHNR and CDR2 FQNEAQ (reference sequence). CDR3 in amino acids: CSSSLGVDLAQYF. In DNA form, the CDR3 reads TGTTCCAGCAGCTTAGGTGTTGACTTGGCGCAGTATTTT.

The genes are TRBV6-5 and TRBJ2-3; D not certain. The V gene's germline CDR1 is MNHEY and CDR2 SVGAGI. The CDR3 covers 15 residues. V was trimmed by 5 bases and J by 0 bases, leaving 12 bases between them. Written as DNA, the CDR3 is TGTGCCAGCAGTGCCAAGCGCTTGAGCACAGATACGCAGTATTTT. Encoded protein: CASSAKRLSTDTQYF.

This chain uses TRBV6-5 with TRBJ2-5; TRBD2 matches at 7 bases. With the DNA end fitting TRBJ2-7 better, the J assignment may be wrong. The CDR3 consists of 15 residues. Germline lookup yields CDR1 MNHEY and CDR2 SVGAGI. CDR3 residues: CASSSRPSGRLEQYF. The CDR3 nucleotides are TGTGCCAGCAGTTCCCGGCCTAGCGGCCGGCTCGAGCAGTACTTC.

V and J are TRBV6-5 and TRBJ1-2; 10 bases fit TRBD1. The germline V gene encodes CDR1 MNHEY and CDR2 SVGAGI. This CDR3 has 14 amino acids. Trimming removed 10 bases from V and 4 bases from J; junction bases left unmatched: 9. This CDR3 reads CATRSGTGVYGYTF. CDR3 sequence (DNA): TGTGCCACCAGATCCGGGACAGGGGTCTATGGCTACACCTTC.